The clone carrying this TCR beta chain appeared a single time. These data come from a study of blood T cell repertoires in COVID-19. Study in general: Acute-phase and convalescent COVID-19 samples originated in the United States, Italy and Spain.

This CDR3 is 14 amino acids long. The germline gives CDR1 MNHEY, CDR2 SVGAGI. V gave up 5 bases and J gave up 2 bases, with 13 bases separating them. In the original processing: For nucleated cells, counts were estimated from reference gene primer amplification. Clones were read by immunoSEQ multiplex PCR, and TCRdb kept only the in-frame ones, dropping some. V, J and clone size derive from that table, while D and trimming were established from the DNA sequence. The table lists roughly 35,000 clones, about 84% of them singletons. The genes are TRBV6-5 and TRBJ2-7; D is unclear. Sequencing was performed on peripheral blood. This clonotype was obtained from a man older than 75 with active or convalescent COVID-19. The CDR3 DNA reads TGTGCCAGCAGTCTCCTTGCGGATCCCTACGAGCAGTACTTC. Encoded protein: CASSLLADPYEQYF.